Each of the 12 T cell receptor beta chains below was sequenced from the same sample in a study of metastatic and nonmetastatic thyroid tumors. All patients reached thyroid surgery having received no treatment beforehand. From the PCR reads, TCRdb re-called clones with MiXCR. This sample has some 16,000 clones, with about 32% found just once. Sequencing was carried out using tumor tissue. These receptors all stem from a male donor with papillary thyroid cancer or a benign thyroid nodule (not recorded which). Some clones in this sample may be carry-over from other donors' samples.

J is TRBJ2-7 and V is TRBV20-1; weak D call: TRBD2 (5 bases). Germline values: CDR1 DFQATT, CDR2 SNEGSKA (reference sequence). V was cut by 2 bases and J by 5 bases, with 10 bases left in between. The CDR3 runs 12 residues. CDR3 nucleotide sequence: TGCAGTGCTAGATCAACTAGAAACGAGCAGTACTTC. As protein: CSARSTRNEQYF.

The chain couples TRBV7-9 to TRBJ1-6, with D perhaps TRBD1 (5 bases). The germline gives CDR1 SEHNR, CDR2 FQNEAQ (reference sequence). V lost 6 bases and J lost 18, with 24 bases in between. The CDR3 has 14 residues. Here the CDR3 DNA reads TGTGCCAGCAGACCGGGACCCTCTAATTCACCGCGCCACTTT. Residues: CASRPGPSNSPRHF.

The V and J genes are TRBV5-8 and TRBJ2-7; D is uncertain. The CDR3 spans 13 residues. The ends were cut back, 1 base at V and 0 bases at J, with 5 bases in the middle. Germline CDR1 reads SGHTS; CDR2 reads YDEGEE. The CDR3 spells CASSLLYSYEQYF. CDR3 nucleotides: TGTGCCAGCAGCTTGCTGTACTCCTACGAGCAGTACTTC.

This clone was counted between two and nine times. The chain uses TRBV12-3 or TRBV12-4 and TRBJ1-1; D gene uncertain. The CDR3 contains 11 residues. V was clipped by 1 base and J by 8 bases, with 5 bases between them. In nucleotides, the CDR3 is TGTGCCAGCAGTTTAGGGGAGGAAGCTTTCTTT. Translation gives CASSLGEEAFF.

The sample holds many counts of this clone. The rearrangement uses TRBV5-6 and TRBJ2-7, with D tentatively TRBD1 or TRBD2 (7 bases each). The CDR3 has 15 residues. CDR1 and CDR2 from the germline V gene are SGHDT and YYEEEE. Trimming took off 3 bases at V and 5 bases at J, with 18 bases between the two ends. The CDR3 bases are TGTGCCAGCAGCTCAGTGACGCAGGGGGGGGACGAGCAGTACTTC. Amino acid sequence: CASSSVTQGGDEQYF. The whole variable domain, remainder taken from reference TRBV5-6 and TRBJ2-7, is DAGVTQSPTHLIKTRGQQVTLRCSPKSGHDTVSWYQQALGQGPQFIFQYYEEEERQRGNFPDRFSGHQFPNYSSELNVNALLLGDSALYLCASSSVTQGGDEQYFGPGTRLTVT.

The rearrangement uses TRBV4-2 and TRBJ1-2; 8 bases agree with TRBD1. The germline gives CDR1 LGHNA, CDR2 YNFKEQ. CDR3 length equals 16 residues. V trimming: 1 base; J trimming: 7 bases; junction bases outside the gene matches: 11. CDR3 amino acids: CASSQVIRGRDPGYTF. For the CDR3, the DNA is TGTGCCAGCAGCCAAGTGATCAGGGGGCGCGACCCTGGCTACACCTTC.

This clone was recorded a few times. The chain has TRBV6-1 and TRBJ2-7, with 9 bases fitting TRBD1. The V gene's germline CDR1 is MNHNS and CDR2 SASEGT. CDR3 length equals 13 residues. Trimming at V came to 1 base and at J to 6 bases, leaving 1 base not matched to a gene. As DNA, the CDR3 is TGTGCCAGCAGTGAAGGGACAGGGGTCGAGCAGTACTTC. It translates to CASSEGTGVEQYF.

This clone counts as medium-sized. The J gene is TRBJ2-1, the V gene TRBV6-1, with 10 positions matching TRBD1. Germline trimming cut 6 bases from V and 16 bases from J; bases unmatched to any gene: 6. In germline, CDR1 is MNHNS, CDR2 SASEGT. CDR3 length: 11 amino acids. In DNA, the CDR3 is TGTGCCAGCAGCTGGGACAGGGGTGGCTTCTTC. It specifies CASSWDRGGFF.

The chain joins TRBV27 to TRBJ1-5, with D unresolved. V dropped 8 bases and J dropped 7 bases, with 18 bases sitting between them. CDR1 and CDR2 from the germline V gene are MNHEY and SMNVEV (reference sequence). This CDR3 is built from 14 residues. The CDR3 here is CASGSGSGWQPQHF. The CDR3 DNA reads TGTGCCAGCGGATCAGGTTCGGGTTGGCAGCCCCAGCATTTT.

Ten or more counts support this clone. V gene TRBV6-1 combines with J gene TRBJ1-1, with no clear D. CDR1 is MNHNS, CDR2 SASEGT, per germline. The CDR3 contains 12 residues. Trimming pared 5 bases from V and 9 bases from J, leaving 13 bases between. In nucleotides, the CDR3 is TGTGCCAGCAGTTTCCAGATAGGTAAAGCTTTCTTT. Amino acids: CASSFQIGKAFF.

For this clone: A junction boundary mismatches the germline segment, possibly from a read error. J is TRBJ2-5 and V is TRBV11-2, with 10 positions matching TRBD1. The CDR3 has 12 residues. Germline values: CDR1 SGHAT, CDR2 FQNNGV. The CDR3 is CASSLGQGAGSF. As DNA, the CDR3 is TGTGCCAGCAGCTTAGGACAGGGGGCAGGCAGCTTC.

This clone was counted many times. This chain uses TRBV18 with TRBJ2-5; TRBD2 might be the D (5 bases). Germline V lookup: CDR1 KGHSH, CDR2 LQKENI. Trimming took 3 bases from V and 4 from J, leaving 9 bases between them. This CDR3 has 13 residues. In DNA, the CDR3 is TGTGCCAGCTCACCCCGTCGGGGAGAGACCCAGTACTTC. This sequence encodes CASSPRRGETQYF.